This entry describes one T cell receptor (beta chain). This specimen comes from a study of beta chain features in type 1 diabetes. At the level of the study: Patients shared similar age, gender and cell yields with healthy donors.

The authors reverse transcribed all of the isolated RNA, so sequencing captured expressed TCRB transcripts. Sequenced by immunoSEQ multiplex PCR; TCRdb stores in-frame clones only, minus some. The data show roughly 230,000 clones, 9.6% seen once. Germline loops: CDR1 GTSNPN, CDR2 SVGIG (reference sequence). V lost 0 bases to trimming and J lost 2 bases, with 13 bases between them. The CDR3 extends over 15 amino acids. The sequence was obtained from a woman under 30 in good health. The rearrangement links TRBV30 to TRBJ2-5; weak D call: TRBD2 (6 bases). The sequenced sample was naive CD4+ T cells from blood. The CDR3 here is CAWSVLRGMQETQYF. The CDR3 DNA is TGTGCCTGGAGTGTACTCCGGGGGATGCAAGAGACCCAGTACTTC.